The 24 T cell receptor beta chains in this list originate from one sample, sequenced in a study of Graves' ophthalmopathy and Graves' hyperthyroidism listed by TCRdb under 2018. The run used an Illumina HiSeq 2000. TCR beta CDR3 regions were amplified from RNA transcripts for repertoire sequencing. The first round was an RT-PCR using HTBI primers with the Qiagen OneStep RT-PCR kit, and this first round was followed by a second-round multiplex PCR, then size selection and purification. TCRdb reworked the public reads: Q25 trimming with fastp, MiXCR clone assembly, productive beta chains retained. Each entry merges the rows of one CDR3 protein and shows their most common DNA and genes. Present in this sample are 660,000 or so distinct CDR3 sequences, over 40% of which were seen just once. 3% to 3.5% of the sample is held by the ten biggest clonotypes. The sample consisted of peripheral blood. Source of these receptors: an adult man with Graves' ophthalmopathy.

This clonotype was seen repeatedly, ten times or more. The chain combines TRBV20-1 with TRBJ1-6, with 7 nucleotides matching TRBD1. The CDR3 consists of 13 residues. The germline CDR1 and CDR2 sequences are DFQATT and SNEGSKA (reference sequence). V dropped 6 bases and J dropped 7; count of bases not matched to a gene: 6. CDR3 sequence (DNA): TGCAGTGCCTTACGGGACAGAAATTCACCCCTCCACTTT. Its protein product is CSALRDRNSPLHF.

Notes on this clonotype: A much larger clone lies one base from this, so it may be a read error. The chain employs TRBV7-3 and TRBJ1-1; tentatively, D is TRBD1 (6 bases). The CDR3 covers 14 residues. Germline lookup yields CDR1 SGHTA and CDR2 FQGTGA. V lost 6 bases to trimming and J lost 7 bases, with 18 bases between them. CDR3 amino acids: CASSGTSGIGEAFF. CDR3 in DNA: TGTGCCAGCAGTGGGACATCCGGGATAGGTGAAGCTTTCTTT.

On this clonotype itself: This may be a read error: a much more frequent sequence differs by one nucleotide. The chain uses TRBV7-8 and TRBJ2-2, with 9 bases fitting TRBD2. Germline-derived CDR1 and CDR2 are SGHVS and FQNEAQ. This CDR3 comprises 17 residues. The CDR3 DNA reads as TGTGCCAGCAGCGTAGCCGCGGGGGGGGCGGACGCCGGGGAGCTGTTTTTT. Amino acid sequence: CASSVAAGGADAGELFF.

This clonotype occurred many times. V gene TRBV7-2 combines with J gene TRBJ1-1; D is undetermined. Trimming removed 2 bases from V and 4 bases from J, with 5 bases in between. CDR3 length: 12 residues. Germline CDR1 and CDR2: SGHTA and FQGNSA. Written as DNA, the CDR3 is TGTGCCAGCAGCTTATGGGGCACTGAAGCTTTCTTT. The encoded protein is CASSLWGTEAFF.

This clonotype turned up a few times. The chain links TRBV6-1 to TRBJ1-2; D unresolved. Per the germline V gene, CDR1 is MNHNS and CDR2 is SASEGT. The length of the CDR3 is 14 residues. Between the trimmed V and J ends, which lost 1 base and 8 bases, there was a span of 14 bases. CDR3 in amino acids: CASSEVRGIGGYTF. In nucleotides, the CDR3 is TGTGCCAGCAGTGAAGTTCGAGGGATAGGGGGCTACACCTTC.

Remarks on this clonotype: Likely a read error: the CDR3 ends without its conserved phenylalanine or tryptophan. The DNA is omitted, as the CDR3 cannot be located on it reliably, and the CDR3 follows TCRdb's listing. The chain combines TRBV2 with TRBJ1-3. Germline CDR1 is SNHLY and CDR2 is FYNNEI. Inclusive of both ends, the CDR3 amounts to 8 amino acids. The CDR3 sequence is CASSSKYS.

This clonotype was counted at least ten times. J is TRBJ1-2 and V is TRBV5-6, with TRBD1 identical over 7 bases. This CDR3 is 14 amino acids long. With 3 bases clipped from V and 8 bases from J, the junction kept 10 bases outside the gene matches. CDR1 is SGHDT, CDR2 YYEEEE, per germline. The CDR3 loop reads CASSSGQPAGGYTF. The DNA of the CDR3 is TGTGCCAGCAGCTCGGGACAGCCAGCCGGGGGCTACACCTTC.

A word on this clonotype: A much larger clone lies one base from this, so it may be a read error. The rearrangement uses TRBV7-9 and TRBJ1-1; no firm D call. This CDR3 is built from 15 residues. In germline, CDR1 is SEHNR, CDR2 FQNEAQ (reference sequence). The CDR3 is CASSLMGRLNTDAFF. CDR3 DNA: TGTGCCAGCAGCTTGATGGGCAGGCTGAACACTGATGCTTTCTTT.

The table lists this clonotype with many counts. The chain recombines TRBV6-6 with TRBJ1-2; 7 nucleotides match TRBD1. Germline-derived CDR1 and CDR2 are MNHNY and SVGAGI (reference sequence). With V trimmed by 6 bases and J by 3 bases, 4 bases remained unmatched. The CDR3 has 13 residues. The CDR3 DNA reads TGTGCCAGCAGCACCGGGACAGACTATGGCTACACCTTC. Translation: CASSTGTDYGYTF.

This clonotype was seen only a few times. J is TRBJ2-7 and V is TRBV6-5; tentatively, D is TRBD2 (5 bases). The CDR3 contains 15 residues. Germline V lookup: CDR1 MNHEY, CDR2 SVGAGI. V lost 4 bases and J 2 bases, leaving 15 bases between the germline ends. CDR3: CASSSISDGTYEQYF. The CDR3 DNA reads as TGTGCCAGCAGTTCCATTTCGGACGGGACCTACGAGCAGTACTTC.

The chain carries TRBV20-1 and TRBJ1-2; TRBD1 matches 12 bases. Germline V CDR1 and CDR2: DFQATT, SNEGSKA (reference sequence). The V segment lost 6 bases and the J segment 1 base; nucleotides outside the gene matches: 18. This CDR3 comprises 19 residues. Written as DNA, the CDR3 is TGCAGTGCCAGTAGTAAATTCGGCGGGACAGGGGGCCTTAACTATGGCTACACCTTC. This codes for CSASSKFGGTGGLNYGYTF.

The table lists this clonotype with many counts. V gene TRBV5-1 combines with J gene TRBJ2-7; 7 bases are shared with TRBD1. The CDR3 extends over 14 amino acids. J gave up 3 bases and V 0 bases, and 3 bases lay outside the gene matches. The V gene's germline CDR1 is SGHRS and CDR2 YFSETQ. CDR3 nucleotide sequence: TGCGCCAGCAGCTTGGCGGGACAGAGCTACGAGCAGTACTTC. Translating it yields CASSLAGQSYEQYF.

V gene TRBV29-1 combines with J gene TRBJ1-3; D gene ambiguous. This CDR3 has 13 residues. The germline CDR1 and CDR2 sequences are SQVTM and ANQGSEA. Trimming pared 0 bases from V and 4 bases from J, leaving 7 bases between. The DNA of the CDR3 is TGCAGCGTTGAAGATCGGCCGGGAAACACCATATATTTT. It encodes CSVEDRPGNTIYF.

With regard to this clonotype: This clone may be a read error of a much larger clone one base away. The CDR3 is CSASSSRRRTEALF. The CDR3 DNA sequence: TGCAGTGCTAGTAGTTCTCGTCGGCGCACTGAAGCTCTCTTT. The chain carries TRBV20-1 and TRBJ1-1; D is uncertain. CDR1 and CDR2 from the germline V gene are DFQATT and SNEGSKA (reference sequence). The CDR3 is 14 amino acids.

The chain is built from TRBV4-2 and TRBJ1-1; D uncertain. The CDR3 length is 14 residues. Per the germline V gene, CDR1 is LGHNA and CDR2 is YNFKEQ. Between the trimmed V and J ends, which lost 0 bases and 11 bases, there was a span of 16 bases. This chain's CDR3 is CASSQEGAVTRAFF. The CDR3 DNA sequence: TGTGCCAGCAGCCAAGAAGGTGCAGTCACACGGGCTTTCTTT.

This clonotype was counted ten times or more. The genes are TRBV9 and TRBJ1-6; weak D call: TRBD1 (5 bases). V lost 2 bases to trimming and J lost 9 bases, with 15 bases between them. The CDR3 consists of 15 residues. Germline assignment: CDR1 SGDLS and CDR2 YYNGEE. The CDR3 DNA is TGTGCCAGCAGCGTCGAAGGTAGGGGCGCTTCACCCCTCCACTTT. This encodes CASSVEGRGASPLHF.

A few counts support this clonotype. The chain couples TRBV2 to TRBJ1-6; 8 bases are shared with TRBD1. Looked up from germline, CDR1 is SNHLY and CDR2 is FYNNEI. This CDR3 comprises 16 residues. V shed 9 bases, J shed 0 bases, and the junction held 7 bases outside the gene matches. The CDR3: CASSRDRSSYNSPLHF. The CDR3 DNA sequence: TGTGCCAGTAGCCGGGACAGGAGCTCCTATAATTCACCCCTCCACTTT.

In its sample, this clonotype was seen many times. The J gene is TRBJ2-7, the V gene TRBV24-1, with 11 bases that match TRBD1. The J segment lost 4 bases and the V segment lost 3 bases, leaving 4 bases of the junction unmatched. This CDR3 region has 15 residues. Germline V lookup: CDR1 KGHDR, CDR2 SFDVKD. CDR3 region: CATSDTGTGGYEQYF. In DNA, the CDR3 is TGTGCCACCAGTGATACCGGGACAGGGGGGTACGAGCAGTACTTC.

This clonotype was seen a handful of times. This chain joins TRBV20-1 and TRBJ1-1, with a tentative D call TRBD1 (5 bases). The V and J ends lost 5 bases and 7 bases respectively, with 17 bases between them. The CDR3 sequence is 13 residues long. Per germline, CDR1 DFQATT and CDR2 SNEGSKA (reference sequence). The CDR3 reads CSALGRVDVEAFF. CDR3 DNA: TGCAGTGCTTTGGGCAGGGTTGACGTTGAAGCTTTCTTT.

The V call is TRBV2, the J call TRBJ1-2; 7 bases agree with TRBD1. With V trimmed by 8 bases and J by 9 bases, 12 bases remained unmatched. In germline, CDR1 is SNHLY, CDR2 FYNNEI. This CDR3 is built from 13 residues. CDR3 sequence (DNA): TGTGCCAGCGGACAGGCACAAGAGGGGAGCTACACCTTC. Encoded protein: CASGQAQEGSYTF.

The CDR3 DNA is TGCGCCAGCAGTGCTATGGGGACTGCCTCCTACGAGCAGTACTTC. It encodes CASSAMGTASYEQYF. The genes are TRBV10-2 and TRBJ2-7; possibly TRBD2 for D (6 bases). This CDR3 comprises 15 residues. Trimming pared 4 bases from V and 0 bases from J, leaving 13 bases between. Germline V lookup: CDR1 WSHSY, CDR2 SAAADI.

DNA for the CDR3: TGCGCCAGCAGCCCATATCCTCGCTACGAGCAGTACTTC. It translates to CASSPYPRYEQYF. V is TRBV4-3 and J is TRBJ2-7; D is ambiguous. The CDR3 totals 13 residues. Germline V CDR1 and CDR2: LGHNA, YSLEER. The V end lost 4 bases, the J end lost 3 bases, and 10 bases lay between the germline ends.

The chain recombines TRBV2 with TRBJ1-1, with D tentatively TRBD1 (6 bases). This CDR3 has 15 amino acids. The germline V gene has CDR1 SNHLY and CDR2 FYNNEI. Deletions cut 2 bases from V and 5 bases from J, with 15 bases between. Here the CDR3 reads CASSEMGAGWTEAFF. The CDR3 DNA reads TGTGCCAGCAGTGAAATGGGGGCAGGATGGACTGAAGCTTTCTTT.

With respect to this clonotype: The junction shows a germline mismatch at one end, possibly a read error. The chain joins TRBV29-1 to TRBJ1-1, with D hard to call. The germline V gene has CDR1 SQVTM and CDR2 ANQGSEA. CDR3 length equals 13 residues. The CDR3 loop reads CSVEERLNTEAFF. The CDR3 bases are TGCAGCGTTGAGGAAAGATTGAACACTGAGGCTTTCTTT.